One T cell receptor (beta chain) is described in this entry. The sample is drawn from a study of blood T cell repertoires in COVID-19. Study at large: COVID-19 samples collected from the United States, Italy and Spain covered acute and convalescent phases.

Per the authors' pipeline: By means of reference gene primer amplification, nucleated cell counts were estimated. Sequenced by immunoSEQ multiplex PCR; TCRdb stores in-frame clones only, minus some. The DNA was the basis for D and trimming; V, J and clone size are from that table. The sample shows roughly 73,000 clones, roughly 86% of them seen only once. The source of this sequence is a man between 65 and 85 years old with active COVID-19. The specimen sequenced was peripheral blood.

The CDR3 DNA reads as TGTGCCAGCAGTTACTCGCTGGCAGGGGGCCATGGCTACACCTTC. Translating it yields CASSYSLAGGHGYTF. The chain recombines TRBV6-5 with TRBJ1-2; 8 nucleotides align to TRBD1. There are 15 residues in the CDR3. V shed 0 bases and J 6 bases; nucleotides not matched to a gene: 6. Germline assignment: CDR1 MNHEY and CDR2 SVGAGI.